This T cell receptor (beta chain) was sequenced for a study of cytomegalovirus exposure and HLA in healthy donors. V was shortened by 4 bases and J by 1 base, with 28 bases between the two germline ends. The CDR3 has 20 amino acids. Germline V CDR1 and CDR2: MGHRA, YSYEKL. Primers included in the PCR were 60 Vbeta and 13 Jbeta primers. Sequencing was performed with immunoSEQ multiplex PCR; in TCRdb, only in-frame clones are kept and a portion is missing. In the table there are 65,000 to 85,000 clones, about 81% of which are singletons. This sequence was found in a woman aged 45-59 years in good health and CMV-seronegative. Specimen: PBMCs. The V call is TRBV4-1, the J call TRBJ1-1; TRBD1 might be the D (6 bases). CDR3 amino acids: CASSPGVANLGGPRNTEAFF. The CDR3 DNA follows: TGCGCCAGCAGCCCGGGTGTCGCAAATCTGGGGGGGCCGAGGAACACTGAAGCTTTCTTT.